In this sample, the clone carrying this T cell receptor beta chain turned up a few times. The antigen remains undetermined. TCRdb used MiXCR to reprocess the 5' RACE reads, holding one entry per CDR3 protein. The table shows approximately 550,000 distinct CDR3 sequences, with 19% occurring only once. Germline CDR1 SGHAT, CDR2 FQNNGV. CDR3 length: 17 residues. The V end lost 5 bases, the J end lost 7 bases, and 24 bases lay between the germline ends. The sample originates from a study of T cells after yellow fever vaccination. Overall study findings and caveats: Abundant clonotypes from the bulk population could get into FACS-sorted repertoires as contaminants.

This material consisted of PBMCs, taken 15 days after the yellow fever booster vaccination. This chain connects TRBV11-2 to TRBJ2-1; no reliable D call. The TCR comes from a man aged 30-40 years who received the YFV17D yellow fever vaccine. This CDR3 is CASSPRIVSRVANEQFF. For the CDR3, the DNA is TGTGCCAGCAGCCCCCGAATAGTTTCGAGAGTCGCAAATGAGCAGTTCTTC.